What follows are 26 T cell receptor beta chains derived from one specimen sequenced in a study of shared clonotypes between healthy human individuals. Data came from immunoSEQ multiplex PCR; TCRdb stores just in-frame clones and leaves some out. Of about 2 million clones detected, over 85% appear once; the ten largest clones hold roughly 0.13%. Sample: naive CD4+ T cells sorted from blood. Sample subset: CD45RA+ positively selected. These receptors were collected from a man in his late teens or twenties in good health.

This chain uses TRBV5-4 with TRBJ2-6, with TRBD2 as a possible D gene (6 bases). This CDR3 has 16 residues. In germline, CDR1 is SGHNT, CDR2 YYREEE (reference sequence). Trimming shortened V by 4 bases and J by 2 bases, and 13 bases separated the two germline ends. CDR3 nucleotide sequence: TGTGCCAGCAGCCTCGGAGGAGGGACTGGGGCCAACGTCCTGACTTTC. It encodes CASSLGGGTGANVLTF.

The gene calls are TRBV27 and TRBJ2-7; D not resolved. Germline assignment: CDR1 MNHEY and CDR2 SMNVEV (reference sequence). The CDR3 covers 14 residues. V gave up 6 bases and J gave up 0 bases, with 12 bases separating them. CDR3 DNA sequence: TGTGCCAGCAGCACGGAGAGAAGCTCCTACGAGCAGTACTTC. Protein: CASSTERSSYEQYF.

CDR3 loop: CASSLGPSPFF. For the CDR3, the DNA is TGTGCCAGCAGCTTAGGACCTAGCCCGTTCTTC. The chain joins TRBV7-2 to TRBJ2-1; tentatively, D is TRBD2 (5 bases). Germline values: CDR1 SGHTA, CDR2 FQGNSA. The ends were cut back, 1 base at V and 15 bases at J, with 10 bases in the middle. CDR3 length: 11 residues.

This chain uses TRBV7-9 with TRBJ2-1; D remains ambiguous. Germline CDR1 is SEHNR and CDR2 is FQNEAQ (reference sequence). V dropped 7 bases and J dropped 0 bases, with 19 bases sitting between them. The CDR3 is made up of 17 amino acids. CDR3 region: CASTAAGFGFSYNEQFF. The CDR3 bases are TGTGCCAGCACCGCCGCCGGGTTTGGTTTCTCCTACAATGAGCAGTTCTTC.

This chain uses TRBV9 with TRBJ1-1; 9 nucleotides agree with TRBD1. This CDR3 region has 14 residues. The V segment lost 2 bases and the J segment 4 bases; nucleotides outside the gene matches: 3. The germline gives CDR1 SGDLS, CDR2 YYNGEE. In DNA, the CDR3 is TGTGCCAGCAGCGTGTTGACAGGGGGCACTGAAGCTTTCTTT. It yields the protein CASSVLTGGTEAFF.

V is TRBV7-9 and J is TRBJ1-3; 8 bases are shared with TRBD1. J lost 3 bases, V lost 1 base, and 8 bases had no gene match. The CDR3 has 17 residues. CDR1 is SEHNR, CDR2 FQNEAQ, per germline (reference sequence). The CDR3 DNA follows: TGTGCCAGCAGCTTAGTTATTGCCAGGGGGCTTGGAAACACCATATATTTT. This encodes CASSLVIARGLGNTIYF. Based on the CDR3 plus reference TRBV7-9 and TRBJ1-3, the full variable domain is DTGVSQNPRHKITKRGQNVTFRCDPISEHNRLYWYRQTLGQGPEFLTYFQNEAQLEKSRLLSDRFSAERPKGSFSTLEIQRTEQGDSAMYLCASSLVIARGLGNTIYFGEGSWLTVV.

The V gene is TRBV2, the J gene TRBJ1-6, with D unresolved. In germline, CDR1 is SNHLY, CDR2 FYNNEI. The CDR3 runs 17 residues. Trimming stripped 6 bases from V and 0 bases from J, with 15 bases between. The CDR3 DNA reads TGTGCCAGCAGCGGTCTAGACTATAGCTCCTATAATTCACCCCTCCACTTT. This translates into CASSGLDYSSYNSPLHF.

CDR3 nucleotides: TGTGCCTGGGGGGGAACAGGGGCCAAGAACACTGAAGCTTTCTTT. This translates into CAWGGTGAKNTEAFF. The chain has TRBV30 and TRBJ1-1; 7 bases align to TRBD1. Germline CDR1 is GTSNPN and CDR2 is SVGIG (reference sequence). This CDR3 comprises 15 residues. V shed 5 bases and J 1 base; nucleotides not matched to a gene: 10.

V and J are TRBV5-1 and TRBJ2-1, with D tentatively TRBD2 (6 bases). Per the germline V gene, CDR1 is SGHRS and CDR2 is YFSETQ. V lost 0 bases and J 4 bases, leaving 14 bases between the germline ends. CDR3 length: 16 amino acids. The CDR3 sequence: CASSLGDSTFYNEQFF. Written as DNA, the CDR3 is TGCGCCAGCAGCTTGGGGGACTCGACCTTTTACAATGAGCAGTTCTTC.

The J gene is TRBJ2-2, the V gene TRBV6-5; no clear D gene. The CDR3 sequence is 16 residues long. V was cut by 4 bases and J by 2 bases, with 14 bases left in between. Germline CDR1 reads MNHEY; CDR2 reads SVGAGI. The CDR3 here is CASSSSPRPNTGELFF. DNA for the CDR3: TGTGCCAGCAGTTCCTCTCCGAGGCCCAACACCGGGGAGCTGTTTTTT.

The gene calls are TRBV27 and TRBJ1-6; D is perhaps TRBD1 (6 bases). V was cut by 7 bases and J by 10 bases, with 14 bases left in between. Germline V lookup: CDR1 MNHEY, CDR2 SMNVEV (reference sequence). The CDR3 loop spans 13 amino acids. CDR3 nucleotide sequence: TGTGCCAGCAAAGACAGGTTGGGCTCACCCCTCCACTTT. Protein: CASKDRLGSPLHF.

The V gene is TRBV5-1, the J gene TRBJ1-6; D gene ambiguous. Germline V gene data show CDR1 as SGHRS and CDR2 as YFSETQ. The CDR3 is 14 amino acids. V was shortened by 0 bases and J by 7 bases, with 8 bases between the two germline ends. CDR3 nucleotide sequence: TGCGCCAGCAGCTTGGAGAGTAAGAATTCACCCCTCCACTTT. Translating it yields CASSLESKNSPLHF. Complete variable domain (other parts from reference TRBV5-1 and TRBJ1-6): KAGVTQTPRYLIKTRGQQVTLSCSPISGHRSVSWYQQTPGQGLQFLFEYFSETQRNKGNFPGRFSGRQFSNSRSEMNVSTLELGDSALYLCASSLESKNSPLHFGNGTRLTVT.

This clone came up once. The rearrangement links TRBV11-2 to TRBJ1-1; 8 bases fit TRBD1. Looked up from germline, CDR1 is SGHAT and CDR2 is FQNNGV. V was pared by 5 bases and J by 4 bases, with 12 bases of the junction left unmatched. This CDR3 comprises 16 residues. Written as DNA, the CDR3 is TGTGCCAGCAGCCTAGGGACTTACACAGGGGGCACTGAAGCTTTCTTT. This sequence encodes CASSLGTYTGGTEAFF.

V gene TRBV19 combines with J gene TRBJ2-1, with unresolved D. CDR1 and CDR2 from the germline V gene are LNHDA and SQIVND (reference sequence). Trimming cost V 7 bases and J 3 bases, with 16 bases left between them. The CDR3 consists of 15 residues. The CDR3 region has the DNA TGTGCCAGTACCCAGTTTTCCTCTGACTACAATGAGCAGTTCTTC. It encodes CASTQFSSDYNEQFF.

The chain links TRBV14 to TRBJ2-1; D unclear. CDR1 and CDR2 from the germline V gene are SGHDN and FVKESK. This CDR3 comprises 14 residues. The germline V and J ends were trimmed by 1 base and 2 bases, with 6 bases remaining between them. CDR3 DNA sequence: TGTGCCAGCAGCCAAGTAACAGCCTACAATGAGCAGTTCTTC. As protein: CASSQVTAYNEQFF. Filled out from reference TRBV14 and TRBJ2-1, the complete variable domain reads EAGVTQFPSHSVIEKGQTVTLRCDPISGHDNLYWYRRVMGKEIKFLLHFVKESKQDESGMPNNRFLAERTGGTYSTLKVQPAELEDSGVYFCASSQVTAYNEQFFGPGTRLTVL.

The rearrangement uses TRBV28 and TRBJ1-3; 9 positions agree with TRBD1. With 4 bases clipped from V and 15 bases from J, the junction kept 4 bases outside the gene matches. Germline CDR1 is MDHEN and CDR2 is SYDVKM. This CDR3 has 11 residues. The CDR3 nucleotides read TGTGCCAGCAGTTACGGGACAGGGCAATATTTT. Its protein is CASSYGTGQYF.

The CDR3 sequence is CASSQFSNTGELFF. The CDR3 region has the DNA TGTGCCAGCAGCCAATTTTCGAACACCGGGGAGCTGTTTTTT. The J gene is TRBJ2-2, the V gene TRBV14, with D hard to call. Trimming removed 2 bases from V and 0 bases from J, with 4 bases in between. The CDR3 contains 14 residues. Germline-derived CDR1 and CDR2 are SGHDN and FVKESK.

V is TRBV30 and J is TRBJ1-4, with TRBD1 matching over 8 bases. The CDR3 runs to 12 residues. The ends lost 4 bases at V and 6 bases at J; junction bases unmatched: 1. Germline V gene sequence: CDR1 GTSNPN, CDR2 SVGIG (reference sequence). CDR3 bases: TGTGCCTGGAAGGGACAGGATGAAAAACTGTTTTTT. It specifies CAWKGQDEKLFF.

This sequence joins TRBV7-9 and TRBJ1-1, with D possibly TRBD1 on 6 matching bases. V was trimmed by 3 bases and J by 11 bases, leaving 13 bases between them. This CDR3 is built from 12 residues. The germline V gene has CDR1 SEHNR and CDR2 FQNEAQ (reference sequence). The CDR3 reads CASSFTGPGAFF. As DNA, the CDR3 is TGTGCCAGCAGCTTCACAGGGCCCGGGGCTTTCTTT.

This chain links TRBV28 with TRBJ2-5; possibly TRBD2 for D (7 bases). The CDR3 loop spans 15 amino acids. Germline lookup yields CDR1 MDHEN and CDR2 SYDVKM. V was clipped by 4 bases and J by 1 base, with 13 bases between them. The CDR3 DNA reads TGTGCCAGCAGTTCTTCCGGGGGGCCCCAAGAGACCCAGTACTTC. It specifies CASSSSGGPQETQYF.

J is TRBJ1-6 and V is TRBV30; D is uncertain. Between the trimmed V and J ends, which lost 0 bases and 7 bases, there was a span of 19 bases. This CDR3 spans 17 amino acids. Germline values: CDR1 GTSNPN, CDR2 SVGIG (reference sequence). In DNA form, the CDR3 reads TGTGCCTGGAGTGTAGGAAAAAGCGGTACGCCAAATTCACCCCTCCACTTT. The encoded protein is CAWSVGKSGTPNSPLHF.

This chain joins TRBV28 and TRBJ1-4; D gene uncertain. The CDR3 loop spans 14 amino acids. Trimming stripped 4 bases from V and 6 bases from J, with 12 bases between. Germline V gene data show CDR1 as MDHEN and CDR2 as SYDVKM. The CDR3 sequence: CASSSPPSYEKLFF. CDR3 nucleotides: TGTGCCAGCAGTTCACCCCCAAGTTATGAAAAACTGTTTTTT.

The chain joins TRBV5-1 to TRBJ2-7, with D tentatively TRBD2 (6 bases). Germline V gene data show CDR1 as SGHRS and CDR2 as YFSETQ. The CDR3 is made up of 13 amino acids. V lost 4 bases to trimming and J lost 3 bases, with 11 bases between them. CDR3 residues: CASSLGTRYEQYF. Written as DNA, the CDR3 is TGCGCCAGCAGCCTCGGGACTCGCTACGAGCAGTACTTC.

This rearrangement joins TRBV5-6 to TRBJ2-7, with 7 bases that match TRBD1. This CDR3 is built from 14 residues. Trimming took 2 bases from V and 3 from J; bases not matched to a gene: 5. CDR1 and CDR2 from the germline V gene are SGHDT and YYEEEE. In DNA, the CDR3 is TGTGCCAGCAGCTTTCAGGGGGTAAGCTACGAGCAGTACTTC. This sequence encodes CASSFQGVSYEQYF.

V and J are TRBV14 and TRBJ2-7, with D uncertain. Germline lookup yields CDR1 SGHDN and CDR2 FVKESK. CDR3 length: 15 residues. V lost 4 bases to trimming and J lost 0 bases, with 13 bases between them. The CDR3 reads CASSPRTTSSYEQYF. CDR3 bases: TGTGCCAGCAGCCCCCGGACGACAAGCTCCTACGAGCAGTACTTC.

The rearrangement links TRBV18 to TRBJ1-6; 10 bases are a match to TRBD1. Germline values: CDR1 KGHSH, CDR2 LQKENI. The CDR3 contains 15 residues. V trimming: 1 base; J trimming: 8 bases; junction bases outside the gene matches: 2. CDR3 in DNA: TGTGCCAGCTCACCACAAGGGACAGGGGATTCACCCCTCCACTTT. It specifies CASSPQGTGDSPLHF.